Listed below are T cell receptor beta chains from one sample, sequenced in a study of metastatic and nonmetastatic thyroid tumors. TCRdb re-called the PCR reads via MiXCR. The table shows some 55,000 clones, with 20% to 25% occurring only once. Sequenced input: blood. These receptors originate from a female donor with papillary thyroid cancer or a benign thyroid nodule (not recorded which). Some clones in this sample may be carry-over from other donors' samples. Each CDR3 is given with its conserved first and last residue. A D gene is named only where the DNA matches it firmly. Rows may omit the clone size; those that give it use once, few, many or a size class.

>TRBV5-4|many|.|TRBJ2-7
CASSLFRGSSYEQYF
TGTGCCAGCAGCTTATTTCGCGGGTCCTCCTACGAGCAGTACTTC
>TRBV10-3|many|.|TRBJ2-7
CAISPGLAFVVEQYF
TGTGCCATCTCCCCGGGATTGGCTTTTGTTGTCGAGCAGTACTTC
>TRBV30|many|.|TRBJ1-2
CAWSVGGMSYGYTF
TGTGCCTGGAGTGTAGGAGGGATGTCGTATGGCTACACCTTC
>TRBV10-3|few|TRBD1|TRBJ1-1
CAISESWTGMNTEAFF
TGCGCCATCAGTGAATCCTGGACAGGCATGAACACTGAAGCTTTCTTT
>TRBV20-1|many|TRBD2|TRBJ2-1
CSAQGASGPYNEQFF
TGCAGTGCCCAAGGTGCTAGCGGACCATACAATGAGCAGTTCTTC
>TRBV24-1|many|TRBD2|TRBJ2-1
CATRGEGLGYNEQFF
TGTGCCACCAGAGGCGAGGGACTAGGGTACAATGAGCAGTTCTTC
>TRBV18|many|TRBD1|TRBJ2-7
CASSRQGREQYF
TGTGCCAGCTCCAGACAGGGTCGGGAGCAGTACTTC
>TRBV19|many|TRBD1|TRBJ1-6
CASTPRQGASPLHF
TGTGCCAGTACCCCAAGACAGGGGGCGTCACCCCTCCACTTT
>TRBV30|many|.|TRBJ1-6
CAWSPDRYSPLHF
TGTGCCTGGAGTCCGGACAGATATTCACCCCTCCACTTT
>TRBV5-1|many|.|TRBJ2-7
CASSFGSSTYEQYF
TGCGCCAGCAGCTTTGGGTCCAGTACCTACGAGCAGTACTTC
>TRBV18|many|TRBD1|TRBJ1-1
CASQGQGSNTEAFF
TGTGCCAGCCAGGGACAGGGTTCGAACACTGAAGCTTTCTTT
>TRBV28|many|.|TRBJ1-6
CASSPGNSPLHF
TGTGCCAGCAGCCCTGGTAATTCACCCCTCCACTTT
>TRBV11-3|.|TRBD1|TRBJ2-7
CASSLDGQGAQYF
TGTGCCAGCAGCTTAGATGGACAGGGCGCGCAGTACTTC
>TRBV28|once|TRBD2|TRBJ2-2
CASRLGGSPVVGAWELFF
TGTGCCAGCAGACTCGGCGGGAGCCCCGTCGTCGGGGCCTGGGAGCTGTTTTTT
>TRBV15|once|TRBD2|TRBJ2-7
CATSRVVTGASGSGEQYF
TGTGCCACCAGCAGAGTGGTTACCGGTGCTAGCGGCAGTGGTGAGCAGTACTTC
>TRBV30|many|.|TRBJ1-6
CAWKGVDSPLHF
TGTGCCTGGAAAGGGGTGGATTCACCCCTCCACTTT
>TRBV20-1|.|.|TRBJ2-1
CSARWTIGKSSYNEQFF
TGCAGTGCTAGATGGACTATCGGGAAAAGCTCCTACAATGAGCAGTTCTTC
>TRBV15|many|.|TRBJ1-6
CATSRETSKPLHF
TGTGCCACCAGCAGAGAAACGTCAAAGCCCCTCCACTTT
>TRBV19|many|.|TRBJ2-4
CASSIELAKNIQYF
TGTGCCAGTAGTATAGAACTAGCCAAAAACATTCAGTACTTC
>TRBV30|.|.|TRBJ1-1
CAWNAYRGRAFF
TGTGCTTGGAATGCCTACCGCGGGAGAGCTTTCTTT
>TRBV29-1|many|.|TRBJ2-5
CSVDAGGETQYF
TGCAGCGTTGATGCAGGAGGAGAGACCCAGTACTTC
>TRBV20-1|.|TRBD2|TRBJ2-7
CSAAGTSGYDQYF
TGCAGTGCCGCCGGGACTAGCGGTTACGATCAGTACTTC
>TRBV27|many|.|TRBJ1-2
CASSSQGPYGYTF
TGTGCCAGCAGTTCACAGGGCCCCTATGGCTACACCTTC
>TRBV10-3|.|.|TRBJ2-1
CAITESKGRADNEQFF
TGTGCCATCACTGAGTCGAAAGGGCGGGCTGACAATGAGCAGTTCTTC
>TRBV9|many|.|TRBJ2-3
CASSPPLLSTDTQYF
TGTGCCAGCAGCCCCCCCCTCCTAAGCACAGATACGCAGTATTTT
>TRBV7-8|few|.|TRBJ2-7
CASSAGLYEQYF
TGTGCAAGCAGCGCCGGACTGTACGAGCAGTACTTC
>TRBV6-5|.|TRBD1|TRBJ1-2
CASSYVRTGGGYGYTF
TGTGCCAGCAGTTACGTCAGGACAGGGGGCGGTTATGGCTACACCTTC
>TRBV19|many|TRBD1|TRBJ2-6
CASWDRGRGANVLTF
TGTGCCAGTTGGGACAGGGGGCGGGGGGCCAACGTCCTGACTTTC
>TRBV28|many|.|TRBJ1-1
CASNIRQDGEAFF
TGTGCCAGCAATATTCGGCAGGATGGTGAAGCTTTCTTT
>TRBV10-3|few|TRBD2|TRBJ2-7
CAISEGTSGRVCEQYF
TGTGCCATCAGTGAAGGGACTAGCGGCAGGGTTTGCGAGCAGTACTTC